A selection of T cell receptor beta chains follows, all from one sample in a study of vaccination and CD4 T cells after COVID-19. One entry per CDR3 protein, called by TCRdb with MiXCR from the PCR reads. The sample has around 20,000 distinct CDR3 sequences; less than 45% are singletons. Antigens for these TCRs are unknown. The sample consisted of CD4+ T cells from blood, cultured in vitro, taken about 7 months after SARS-CoV-2 vaccination. The receptors derive from a human donor who had recovered from COVID-19. Both conserved end residues are part of each CDR3. The order of the fields is D gene, J gene, V gene, clone size, CDR3 protein. D genes are given only for firm matches. Part of the rows lack a size; the others show once, few, many or a class for expanded clones.

D: -; J: TRBJ2-3; V: TRBV2; size: -; CDR3: CASNRVKGTDTQYF
D: TRBD1; J: TRBJ2-7; V: TRBV7-6; size: once; CDR3: CTSSLDRGHSYEQYF
D: -; J: TRBJ2-1; V: TRBV7-9; size: -; CDR3: CASSQDRFYNEQFF
D: TRBD1; J: TRBJ1-5; V: TRBV10-3; size: few; CDR3: CAISGDSDQPQHF
D: TRBD2; J: TRBJ2-3; V: TRBV7-2; size: few; CDR3: CASSFSGGAPGTQYF
D: -; J: TRBJ2-5; V: TRBV10-2; size: -; CDR3: CASSARLATQYF
D: TRBD2; J: TRBJ2-1; V: TRBV20-1; size: -; CDR3: CRGAGGIRNEQFF
D: -; J: TRBJ2-3; V: TRBV20-1; size: -; CDR3: CSAPGNQGSNFGTQYF
D: TRBD1; J: TRBJ1-1; V: TRBV24-1; size: medium-sized; CDR3: CATSDGDSEAFF
D: -; J: TRBJ2-1; V: TRBV20-1; size: -; CDR3: CSARIGGGVYNEQFF
D: -; J: TRBJ1-1; V: TRBV5-4; size: -; CDR3: CASSPGGVRNTEAFF
D: -; J: TRBJ1-5; V: TRBV20-1; size: few; CDR3: CSASLAAQPQHF
D: -; J: TRBJ1-6; V: TRBV19; size: -; CDR3: CASSLALTSYNSPLHF
D: -; J: TRBJ2-7; V: TRBV7-2; size: -; CDR3: CASSSTTSSLEQYF
D: -; J: TRBJ2-7; V: TRBV12-3/TRBV12-4; size: -; CDR3: CASSLSGLVAEQYF
D: -; J: TRBJ1-6; V: TRBV20-1; size: few; CDR3: CSALTGLEGSPLHF
D: -; J: TRBJ1-1; V: TRBV27; size: -; CDR3: CASSLFQGTTEAFF
D: TRBD2; J: TRBJ2-7; V: TRBV7-9; size: -; CDR3: CASSPRMTSGGVEQYF
D: -; J: TRBJ1-2; V: TRBV6-1; size: medium-sized; CDR3: CASRTAGVRGGYTF
D: TRBD2; J: TRBJ2-7; V: TRBV11-1; size: -; CDR3: CASSRGLAGYEQYF
D: -; J: TRBJ2-7; V: TRBV20-1; size: once; CDR3: CSAIGDESDYEQYF
D: -; J: TRBJ1-5; V: TRBV20-1; size: many; CDR3: CSARGAQGLNQPQHF
D: -; J: TRBJ2-7; V: TRBV20-1; size: -; CDR3: CSARGDSYEQYF
D: TRBD2; J: TRBJ2-1; V: TRBV20-1; size: -; CDR3: CSADQGTSGRYNEQFF
D: TRBD2; J: TRBJ2-1; V: TRBV11-3; size: -; CDR3: CASSLYPPRQSGGEQFF
D: -; J: TRBJ2-1; V: TRBV24-1; size: once; CDR3: CATSDRLRAAYNEQFF
D: -; J: TRBJ2-7; V: TRBV7-3; size: few; CDR3: CASSFGISYEQYF
D: TRBD1; J: TRBJ2-7; V: TRBV5-4; size: once; CDR3: CASSPGTVAWGEQYF
D: TRBD1; J: TRBJ1-2; V: TRBV10-3; size: few; CDR3: CAIRQGGPYGYTF
D: TRBD1; J: TRBJ1-6; V: TRBV28; size: few; CDR3: CASTDQGANSPLHF
D: -; J: TRBJ1-2; V: TRBV12-3/TRBV12-4; size: -; CDR3: CASSLPGGVDYGYTF
D: TRBD1; J: TRBJ1-5; V: TRBV4-1; size: -; CDR3: CASSLLGGAGQPQHF
D: -; J: TRBJ2-5; V: TRBV20-1; size: -; CDR3: CSAREVTELQETQYF
D: TRBD2; J: TRBJ2-7; V: TRBV15; size: -; CDR3: CATSRSKTSGAVGQYF
D: TRBD1; J: TRBJ2-7; V: TRBV27; size: -; CDR3: CASSDREFYEQYF
D: TRBD2; J: TRBJ2-7; V: TRBV6-1; size: -; CDR3: CASSLLAGLEQYF
D: TRBD1; J: TRBJ2-2; V: TRBV7-9; size: -; CDR3: CASSSGQGIYGELFF
D: TRBD2; J: TRBJ2-2; V: TRBV7-9; size: -; CDR3: CASSLALAGDIGELFF
D: -; J: TRBJ1-6; V: TRBV7-8; size: many; CDR3: CASSLEGYNSPLHF
D: -; J: TRBJ1-1; V: TRBV7-2; size: -; CDR3: CASSQQWMRTEAFF
D: -; J: TRBJ1-2; V: TRBV19; size: -; CDR3: CASSANRDGYTF
D: -; J: TRBJ1-6; V: TRBV6-1; size: few; CDR3: CASSSPRGGLDSPLHF
D: -; J: TRBJ2-5; V: TRBV10-3; size: -; CDR3: CAISDPAIRETQYF
D: TRBD2; J: TRBJ2-1; V: TRBV9; size: -; CDR3: CASSSPGLAGGNYNEQFF
D: -; J: TRBJ1-5; V: TRBV19; size: -; CDR3: CASSKKKWGATSNQPQHF
D: -; J: TRBJ2-7; V: TRBV11-3; size: -; CDR3: CASSPPRQSSYEQYF
D: -; J: TRBJ1-1; V: TRBV19; size: -; CDR3: CASSPPRRTEAFF
D: -; J: TRBJ2-7; V: TRBV7-9; size: -; CDR3: CASSLGTYEQYF
D: -; J: TRBJ1-2; V: TRBV7-9; size: -; CDR3: CASSPNVANYGYTF
D: -; J: TRBJ1-2; V: TRBV21-1; size: many; CDR3: CASSAEGGSYGYTF
D: -; J: TRBJ2-3; V: TRBV7-2; size: few; CDR3: CASKSTSSTDTQYF
D: -; J: TRBJ2-1; V: TRBV27; size: few; CDR3: CASSARGEFYNEQFF
D: -; J: TRBJ2-7; V: TRBV19; size: -; CDR3: CASSIQFTHYEQYF
D: -; J: TRBJ1-2; V: TRBV7-9; size: few; CDR3: CASSRGQNYGYTF